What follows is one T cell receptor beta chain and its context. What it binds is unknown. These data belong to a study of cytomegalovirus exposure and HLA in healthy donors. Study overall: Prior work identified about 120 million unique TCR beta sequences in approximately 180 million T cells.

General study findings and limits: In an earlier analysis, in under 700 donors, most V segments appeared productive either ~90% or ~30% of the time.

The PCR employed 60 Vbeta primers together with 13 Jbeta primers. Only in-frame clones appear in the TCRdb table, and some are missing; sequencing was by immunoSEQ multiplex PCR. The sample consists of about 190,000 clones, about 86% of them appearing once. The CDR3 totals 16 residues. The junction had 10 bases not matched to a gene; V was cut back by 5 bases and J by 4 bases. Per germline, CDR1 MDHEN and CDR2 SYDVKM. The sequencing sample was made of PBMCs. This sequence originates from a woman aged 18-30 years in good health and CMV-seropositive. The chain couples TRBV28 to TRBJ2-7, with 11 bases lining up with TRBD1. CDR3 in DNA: TGTGCCAGCAGTCTCATACCGGGACAGGGGGTGTACGAGCAGTACTTC. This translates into CASSLIPGQGVYEQYF. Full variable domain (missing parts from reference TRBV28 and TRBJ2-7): DVKVTQSSRYLVKRTGEKVFLECVQDMDHENMFWYRQDPGLGLRLIYFSYDVKMKEKGDIPEGYSVSREKKERFSLILESASTNQTSMYLCASSLIPGQGVYEQYFGPGTRLTVT.